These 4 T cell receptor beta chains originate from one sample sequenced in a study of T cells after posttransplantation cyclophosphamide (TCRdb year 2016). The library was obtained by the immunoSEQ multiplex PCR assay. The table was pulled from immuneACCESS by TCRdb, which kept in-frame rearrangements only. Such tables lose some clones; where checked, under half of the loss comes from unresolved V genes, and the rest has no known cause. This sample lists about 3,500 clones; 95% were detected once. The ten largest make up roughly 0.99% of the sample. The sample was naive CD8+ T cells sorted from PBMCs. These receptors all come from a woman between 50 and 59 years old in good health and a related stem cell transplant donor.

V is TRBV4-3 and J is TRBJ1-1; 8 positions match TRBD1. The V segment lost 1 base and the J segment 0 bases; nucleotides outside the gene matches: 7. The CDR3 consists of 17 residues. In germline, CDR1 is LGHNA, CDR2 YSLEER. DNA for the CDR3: TGCGCCAGCAGCCAAGTTACAGGGGGGCCGATGAACACTGAAGCTTTCTTT. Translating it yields CASSQVTGGPMNTEAFF.

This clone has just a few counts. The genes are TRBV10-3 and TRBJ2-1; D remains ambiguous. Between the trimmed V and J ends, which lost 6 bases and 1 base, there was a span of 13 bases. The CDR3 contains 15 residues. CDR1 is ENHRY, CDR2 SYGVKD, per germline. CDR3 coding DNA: TGTGCCATCAGCCCCGCTCTAAATTCCTACAATGAGCAGTTCTTC. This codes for CAISPALNSYNEQFF.

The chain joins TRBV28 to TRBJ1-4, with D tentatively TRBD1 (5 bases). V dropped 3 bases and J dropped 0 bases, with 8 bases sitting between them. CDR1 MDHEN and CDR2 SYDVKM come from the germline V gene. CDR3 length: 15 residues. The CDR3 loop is CASSLTAATNEKLFF. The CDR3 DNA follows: TGTGCCAGCAGTTTGACAGCTGCAACTAATGAAAAACTGTTTTTT.

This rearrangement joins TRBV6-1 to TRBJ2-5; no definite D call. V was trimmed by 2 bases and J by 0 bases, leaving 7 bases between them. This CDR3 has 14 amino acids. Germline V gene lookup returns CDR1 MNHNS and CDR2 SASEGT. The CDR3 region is CASSEYGNQETQYF. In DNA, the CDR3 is TGTGCCAGCAGTGAATATGGCAACCAAGAGACCCAGTACTTC.